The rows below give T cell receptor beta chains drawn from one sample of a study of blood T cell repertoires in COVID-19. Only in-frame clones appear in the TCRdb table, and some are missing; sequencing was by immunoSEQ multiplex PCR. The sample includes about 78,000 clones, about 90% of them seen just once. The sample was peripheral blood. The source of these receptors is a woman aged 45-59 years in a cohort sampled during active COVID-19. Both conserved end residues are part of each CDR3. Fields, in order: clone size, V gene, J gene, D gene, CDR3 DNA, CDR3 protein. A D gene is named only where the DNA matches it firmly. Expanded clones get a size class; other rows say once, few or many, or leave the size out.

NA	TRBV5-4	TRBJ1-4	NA	TGTGCCAGCAGCTTGGGGACAGCCCCCAAAGATGAAAAACTGTTTTTT	CASSLGTAPKDEKLFF
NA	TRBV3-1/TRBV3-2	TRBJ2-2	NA	TGTGCCAGCAGCCAAGTATACGGGGAGCTGTTTTTT	CASSQVYGELFF
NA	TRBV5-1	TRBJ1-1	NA	TGCGCCAGCAGCCTCTCCGGGATCGGTCAGGACACTGAAGCTTTCTTT	CASSLSGIGQDTEAFF
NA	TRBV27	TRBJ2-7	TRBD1	TGTGCCAGCAATCCCGGACAGGGTTACTACGAGCAGTACTTC	CASNPGQGYYEQYF
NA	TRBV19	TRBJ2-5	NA	TGTGCCAGTAAAAGCGGGCAACAAGAGACCCAGTACTTC	CASKSGQQETQYF
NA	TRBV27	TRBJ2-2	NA	TGTGCCAGCAGCCCCAGGCGGGGAGGCCCCGGGGAGCTGTTTTTT	CASSPRRGGPGELFF
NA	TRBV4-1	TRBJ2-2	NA	TGCGCCAGCAGCCTTCAAGGCTTGAGGGCCGGGGAGCTGTTTTTT	CASSLQGLRAGELFF
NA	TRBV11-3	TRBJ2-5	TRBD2	TGTGCCAGCAGTGGACTTACCGGGACTAGCGGACAAGAGACCCAGTACTTC	CASSGLTGTSGQETQYF
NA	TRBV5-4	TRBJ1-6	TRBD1	TGTGCCAGCAGCTTGGCCCCAGGGGGGCATAATTCACCCCTCCACTTT	CASSLAPGGHNSPLHF
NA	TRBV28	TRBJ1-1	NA	TGTGCCAGCGGGGCGTCTATGAACACTGAAGCTTTCTTT	CASGASMNTEAFF
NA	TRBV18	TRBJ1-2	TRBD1	TGTGCCAGCTCCCCCGGGACAGAAAGATATGGCTACACCTTC	CASSPGTERYGYTF
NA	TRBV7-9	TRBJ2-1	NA	TGTGCCAGCAGCCCTAGGACAGCGAGCTCCTACAATGAGCAGTTCTTC	CASSPRTASSYNEQFF
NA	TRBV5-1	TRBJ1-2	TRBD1	TGCGCCAGCAGCTTGGGACAGGGGGATCATGGCTACACCTTC	CASSLGQGDHGYTF
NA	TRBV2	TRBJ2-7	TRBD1	TGTGCCAGCAGTCCACAGGGGGCGGGCTACGAGCAGTACTTC	CASSPQGAGYEQYF
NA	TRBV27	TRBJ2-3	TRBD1	TGTGCCAGCAGTTTACGGCAGGGGGCAGATACGCAGTATTTT	CASSLRQGADTQYF
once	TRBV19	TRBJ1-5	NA	TGTGCCAGTAGATCAGTTAACAATCAGCCCCAGCATTTT	CASRSVNNQPQHF
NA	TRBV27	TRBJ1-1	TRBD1	TGTGCCAGCAGTCCGGGACAGGGGAACACTGAAGCTTTCTTT	CASSPGQGNTEAFF
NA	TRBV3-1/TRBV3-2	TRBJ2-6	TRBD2	TGTGCCAGCAGCCAAGAGATTAACCTCCTAGCGGGACGAGCTGGGGCCAACGTCCTGACTTTC	CASSQEINLLAGRAGANVLTF
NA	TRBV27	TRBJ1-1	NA	TGTGCCAGCAGTCTGGACGCCGCGGGGGTGAACACTGAAGCTTTCTTT	CASSLDAAGVNTEAFF
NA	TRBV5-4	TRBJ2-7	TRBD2	TGTGCCAGCAGCTTGGGTCTAGCGGGAGGAGTGTACGAGCAGTACTTC	CASSLGLAGGVYEQYF
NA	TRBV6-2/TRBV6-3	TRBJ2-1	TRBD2	TGTGCCAGCAGTTACTCGGGACTAGCGGGAGTGGGTGAGCAGTTCTTC	CASSYSGLAGVGEQFF
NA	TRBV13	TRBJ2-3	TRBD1	TGTGCCAGCAGCTCGCCGGGACAGGTGGGCACAGATACGCAGTATTTT	CASSSPGQVGTDTQYF
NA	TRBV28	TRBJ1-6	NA	TGTGCCAGCACACCAGGGTTCAATTCACCCCTCCACTTT	CASTPGFNSPLHF
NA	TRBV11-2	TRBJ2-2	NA	TGTGCCAGCAGCTCAGCGAACCTGTTGGTTGCCGGGGAGCTGTTTTTT	CASSSANLLVAGELFF
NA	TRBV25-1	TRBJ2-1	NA	TGTGCCAGCAGTGGCGGACTCCCGGGGGAGCAGTTCTTC	CASSGGLPGEQFF
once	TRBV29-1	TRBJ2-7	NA	TGCAGCGTTGAGAGTAGCCGGAACGAGCAGTACTTC	CSVESSRNEQYF
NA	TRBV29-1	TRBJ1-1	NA	TGCAGCGTACGGGAGCATCAAGAGAACACTGAAGCTTTCTTT	CSVREHQENTEAFF
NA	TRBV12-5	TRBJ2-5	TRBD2	TGTGCTAGTGGTTTGTCTACGGGCCTAGCGGGAGGAGAGACCCAGTACTTC	CASGLSTGLAGGETQYF
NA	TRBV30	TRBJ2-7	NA	TGTGCCTGCAACTCCCCAGGGTCCCACTACGAGCAGTACTTC	CACNSPGSHYEQYF
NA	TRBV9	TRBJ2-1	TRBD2	TGTGCCAGCAGTTTAGCGGGAGTGGGGAATGAGCAGTTCTTC	CASSLAGVGNEQFF
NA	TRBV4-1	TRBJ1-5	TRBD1	TGCGCCAGCAGTCCAGGGACAGGGTATGATCAGCCCCAGCATTTT	CASSPGTGYDQPQHF
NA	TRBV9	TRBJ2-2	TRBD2	TGTGCCAGCAGCGTAGCGGGAGGGAACACCGGGGAGCTGTTTTTT	CASSVAGGNTGELFF
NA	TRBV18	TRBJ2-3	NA	TGTGCCAGCTCACCAGGGGGGATTAGCACAGATACGCAGTATTTT	CASSPGGISTDTQYF
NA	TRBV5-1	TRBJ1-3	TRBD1	TGCGCCAGCAGCTTAGACCTGACAGGGTCAGGAAACACCATATATTTT	CASSLDLTGSGNTIYF
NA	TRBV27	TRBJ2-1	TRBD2	TGTGCCAGCAGGCCAGCGGGACTCTCCTACAATGAGCAGTTCTTC	CASRPAGLSYNEQFF